This note documents a single T cell receptor (beta chain) sequence. These data come from a study of PD-1 blockade in classical Hodgkin lymphoma. Data came from immunoSEQ multiplex PCR; TCRdb stores just in-frame clones and leaves some out. The sample lists just under 100,000 clones; roughly 88% were seen once. Germline V gene lookup returns CDR1 LGHNA and CDR2 YNFKEQ. The V segment lost 1 base and the J segment 3 bases; nucleotides outside the gene matches: 5. The CDR3 is made up of 17 amino acids. After autologous stem cell transplantation all patients relapsed, and prior brentuximab vedotin exposure differed between cohorts. Relapsed/refractory classical Hodgkin lymphoma patients had complete, partial or progressive responses.

The sample consisted of peripheral blood mononuclear cells (PBMCs), taken at baseline. The clonotype was recovered from a human donor with classical Hodgkin lymphoma. The genes are TRBV4-2 and TRBJ2-1; 11 bases are shared with TRBD2. CDR3 sequence reads: CASSQGLAGGNYNEQFF. The CDR3 coding sequence is TGTGCCAGCAGCCAAGGATTAGCGGGAGGGAACTACAATGAGCAGTTCTTC.